A single sample gave rise to the 18 T cell receptor beta chains below, sequenced in a study of cytotoxic CD8 clonotypes in ibrutinib-treated CLL. Profiled with immunoSEQ multiplex PCR; TCRdb holds only in-frame clones, not every one. This sample has roughly 63,000 clones, with around three fifths found just once. The input for sequencing was PBMCs, taken after 12 months of ibrutinib treatment. Receptor source: a human donor with chronic lymphocytic leukemia.

The rearrangement joins TRBV5-1 to TRBJ2-5; D assignment may be TRBD1 or TRBD2 (5 bases each). V was trimmed by 4 bases and J by 1 base, leaving 14 bases between them. The CDR3 has 15 residues. CDR1 is SGHRS, CDR2 YFSETQ, per germline. The CDR3 spells CASSLTGTVQETQYF. The CDR3 bases are TGCGCCAGCAGCCTGACCGGGACGGTCCAAGAGACCCAGTACTTC.

This chain connects TRBV20-1 to TRBJ1-2; no definite D call. Germline CDR1 is DFQATT and CDR2 is SNEGSKA (reference sequence). The CDR3 sequence is 10 residues long. The CDR3 bases are TGCGGAGGGTACGATGGGGGCTACACCTTC. This encodes CGGYDGGYTF.

The chain couples TRBV19 to TRBJ2-7; the match to TRBD2 covers 8 bases. CDR3 length: 18 amino acids. Unmatched junction bases numbered 15, after V lost 3 bases and J lost 2 bases. Germline V lookup: CDR1 LNHDA, CDR2 SQIVND (reference sequence). The CDR3 sequence: CASSMMAASGTRPYEQYF. The CDR3 DNA sequence: TGTGCCAGTAGTATGATGGCTGCCTCCGGGACTAGGCCCTACGAGCAGTACTTC.

This clone turned up a few times. The V call is TRBV27, the J call TRBJ2-7; 10 bases align to TRBD2. Germline assignment: CDR1 MNHEY and CDR2 SMNVEV (reference sequence). CDR3 size: 13 residues. V trimming: 9 bases; J trimming: 4 bases; junction bases outside the gene matches: 6. The chain's CDR3 is CARSGRGVYEQYF. CDR3 DNA sequence: TGTGCCAGGAGCGGGAGGGGAGTGTACGAGCAGTACTTC.

There are a few counts of this clone. The chain combines TRBV19 with TRBJ2-2; 10 bases are shared with TRBD2. CDR3 length: 17 residues. From germline, CDR1 is LNHDA and CDR2 SQIVND (reference sequence). Trimming took 3 bases from V and 0 from J; bases not matched to a gene: 4. Here the CDR3 DNA reads TGTGCCAGTAGTATTTCTAGCGGGAGTGCGAACACCGGGGAGCTGTTTTTT. It is translated as CASSISSGSANTGELFF.

This clone was seen a handful of times. The chain has TRBV10-3 and TRBJ1-2, with D perhaps TRBD1 (5 bases). Trimming removed 8 bases at V and 6 bases at J, with 19 bases between. Germline CDR1 is ENHRY and CDR2 is SYGVKD. CDR3 length: 14 residues. The CDR3 protein is CAIRQISSGDGYTF. CDR3 nucleotides: TGTGCCATCCGACAGATCTCCTCGGGGGATGGCTACACCTTC.

The genes are TRBV2 and TRBJ2-3; 7 bases align to TRBD2. V gave up 8 bases and J gave up 2 bases; unmatched junction bases: 10. CDR1 is SNHLY, CDR2 FYNNEI, per germline. The CDR3 is made up of 15 amino acids. The CDR3 protein is CASSTTGTNTDTQYF. The CDR3 nucleotides are TGTGCCAGCTCAACAACCGGGACTAACACAGATACGCAGTATTTT.

This chain joins TRBV5-1 and TRBJ2-5; 9 bases map to TRBD2. Looked up from germline, CDR1 is SGHRS and CDR2 is YFSETQ. Trimming removed 0 bases from V and 6 bases from J; junction bases left unmatched: 6. The CDR3 runs to 15 residues. In DNA form, the CDR3 reads TGCGCCAGCAGCTTGGCACTAGCGGGTGGCCAGACCCAGTACTTC. This translates into CASSLALAGGQTQYF. The whole variable domain, filled in from reference TRBV5-1 and TRBJ2-5, reads KAGVTQTPRYLIKTRGQQVTLSCSPISGHRSVSWYQQTPGQGLQFLFEYFSETQRNKGNFPGRFSGRQFSNSRSEMNVSTLELGDSALYLCASSLALAGGQTQYFGPGTRLLVL.

This rearrangement joins TRBV7-2 to TRBJ1-5; D ambiguous. The CDR3 contains 14 residues. V lost 0 bases, J lost 4 bases, and 7 bases lay in between. Germline V lookup: CDR1 SGHTA, CDR2 FQGNSA. The CDR3 spells CASSLAFGNQPQHF. The DNA of the CDR3 is TGTGCCAGCAGCTTAGCGTTTGGGAATCAGCCCCAGCATTTT.

The chain joins TRBV10-3 to TRBJ2-1; 15 bases line up with TRBD2. V was pared by 10 bases and J by 10 bases, with 5 bases of the junction left unmatched. In germline, CDR1 is ENHRY, CDR2 SYGVKD. The CDR3 is 13 residues long. The CDR3 DNA is TGTGCCACCGGGACTAGCGGGGGGAGGGAGCAGTTCTTC. Its protein is CATGTSGGREQFF.

This clone has just a few counts. The genes are TRBV27 and TRBJ2-5; 8 bases fit TRBD1. The CDR3 has 13 residues. V was clipped by 6 bases and J by 5 bases; unmatched bases: 5. Germline loops: CDR1 MNHEY, CDR2 SMNVEV (reference sequence). The CDR3 region has the DNA TGTGCCAGCAGGACGACAGGGGTGGAGACCCAGTACTTC. It specifies CASRTTGVETQYF.

This rearrangement joins TRBV5-6 to TRBJ1-2; D might be TRBD1 (5 bases). Germline V gene lookup returns CDR1 SGHDT and CDR2 YYEEEE. Trimming pared 3 bases from V and 1 base from J, leaving 13 bases between. The CDR3 has 15 amino acids. The CDR3 is CASSSRQRNNYGYTF. The CDR3 DNA follows: TGTGCCAGCAGCTCCCGACAGCGGAATAACTATGGCTACACCTTC.

This clone is categorized as medium-sized. The J gene is TRBJ1-3, the V gene TRBV2; D gene unclear. Looked up from germline, CDR1 is SNHLY and CDR2 is FYNNEI. CDR3 length equals 12 residues. Deletions cut 7 bases from V and 3 bases from J, with 7 bases between. The CDR3 sequence: CASMGYGNTIYF. The CDR3 nucleotides read TGTGCCAGCATGGGATATGGAAACACCATATATTTT. The complete variable domain, with remaining parts taken from reference TRBV2 and TRBJ1-3, reads EPEVTQTPSHQVTQMGQEVILRCVPISNHLYFYWYRQILGQKVEFLVSFYNNEISEKSEIFDDQFSVERPDGSNFTLKIRSTKLEDSAMYFCASMGYGNTIYFGEGSWLTVV.

The CDR3, as DNA: TGCAGCGTTGATAGGCCAGGACCAAGCACAGATACGCAGTATTTT. It is translated as CSVDRPGPSTDTQYF. The rearrangement links TRBV29-1 to TRBJ2-3; no definite D call. Germline V gives CDR1 SQVTM, CDR2 ANQGSEA. The CDR3 extends over 15 amino acids. Between the trimmed V and J ends, which lost 3 bases and 0 bases, there was a span of 13 bases.

The chain is built from TRBV27 and TRBJ1-1, with 7 bases identical to TRBD1. Trimming cost V 4 bases and J 1 base; bases outside gene matches: 9. Germline V gene sequence: CDR1 MNHEY, CDR2 SMNVEV (reference sequence). CDR3 length: 16 amino acids. The CDR3 reads CASSSYLRQGNTEAFF. CDR3 in DNA: TGTGCCAGCAGTTCTTACCTTAGACAGGGGAACACTGAAGCTTTCTTT.

At least ten counts were recorded for this clone. This chain links TRBV5-1 with TRBJ1-1, with D uncertain. Germline CDR1 and CDR2: SGHRS and YFSETQ. This CDR3 has 16 amino acids. Trimming cost V 4 bases and J 5 bases, with 21 bases left between them. In DNA form, the CDR3 reads TGCGCCAGCAGCCCTTTAATGGCCTCCGGAGGGACTGAAGCTTTCTTT. It translates to CASSPLMASGGTEAFF.

The chain links TRBV27 to TRBJ1-2; D not certain. V lost 6 bases, J lost 0 bases, and 20 bases lay in between. Germline loops: CDR1 MNHEY, CDR2 SMNVEV (reference sequence). The CDR3 consists of 17 residues. CDR3 region: CASSPTFGSVTNYGYTF. The CDR3 DNA reads TGTGCCAGCAGCCCGACGTTCGGGTCAGTTACTAACTATGGCTACACCTTC.

This clone has more than one count but fewer than ten. The chain is built from TRBV7-2 and TRBJ2-1; the match to TRBD2 covers 9 bases. CDR1 is SGHTA, CDR2 FQGNSA, per germline. Trimming removed 5 bases from V and 9 bases from J; junction bases left unmatched: 17. The length of the CDR3 is 17 residues. In DNA form, the CDR3 reads TGTGCCAGCAGCCCCAGTTTCGCGGGGGGGCTTATAGGTGAGCAGTTCTTC. This codes for CASSPSFAGGLIGEQFF. The variable domain in full, with the rest retrieved from reference TRBV7-2 and TRBJ2-1, is GAGVSQSPSNKVTEKGKDVELRCDPISGHTALYWYRQSLGQGLEFLIYFQGNSAPDKSGLPSDRFSAERTGGSVSTLTIQRTQQEDSAVYLCASSPSFAGGLIGEQFFGPGTRLTVL.